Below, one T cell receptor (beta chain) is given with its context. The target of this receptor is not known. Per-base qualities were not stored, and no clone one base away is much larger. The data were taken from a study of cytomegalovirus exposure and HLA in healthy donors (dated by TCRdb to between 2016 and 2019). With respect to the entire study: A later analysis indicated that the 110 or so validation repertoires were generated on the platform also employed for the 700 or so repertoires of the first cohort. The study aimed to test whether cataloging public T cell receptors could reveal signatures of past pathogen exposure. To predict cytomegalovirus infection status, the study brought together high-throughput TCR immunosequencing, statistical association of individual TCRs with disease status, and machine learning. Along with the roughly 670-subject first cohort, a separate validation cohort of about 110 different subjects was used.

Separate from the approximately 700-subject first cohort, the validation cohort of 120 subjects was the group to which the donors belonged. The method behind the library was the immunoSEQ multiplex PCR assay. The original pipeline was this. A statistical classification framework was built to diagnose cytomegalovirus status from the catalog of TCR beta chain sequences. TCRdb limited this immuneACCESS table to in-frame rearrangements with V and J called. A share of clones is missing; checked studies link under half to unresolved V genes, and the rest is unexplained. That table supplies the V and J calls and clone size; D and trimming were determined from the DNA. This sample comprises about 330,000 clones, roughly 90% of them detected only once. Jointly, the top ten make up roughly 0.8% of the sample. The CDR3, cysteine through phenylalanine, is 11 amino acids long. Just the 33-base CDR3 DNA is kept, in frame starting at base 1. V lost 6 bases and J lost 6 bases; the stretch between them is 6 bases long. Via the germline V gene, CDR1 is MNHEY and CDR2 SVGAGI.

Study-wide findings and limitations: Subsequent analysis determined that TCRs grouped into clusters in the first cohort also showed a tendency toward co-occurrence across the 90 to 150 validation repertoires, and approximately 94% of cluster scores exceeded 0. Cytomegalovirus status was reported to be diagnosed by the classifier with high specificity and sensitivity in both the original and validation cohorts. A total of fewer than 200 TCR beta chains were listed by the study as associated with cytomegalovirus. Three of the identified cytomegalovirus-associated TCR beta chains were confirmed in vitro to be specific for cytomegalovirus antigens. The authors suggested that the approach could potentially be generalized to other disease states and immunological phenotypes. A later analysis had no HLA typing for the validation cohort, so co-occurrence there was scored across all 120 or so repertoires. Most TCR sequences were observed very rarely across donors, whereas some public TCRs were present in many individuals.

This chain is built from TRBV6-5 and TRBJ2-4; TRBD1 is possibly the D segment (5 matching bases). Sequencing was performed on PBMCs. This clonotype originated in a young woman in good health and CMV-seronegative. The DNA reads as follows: TGTGCCAGCAGCGACAGAAACATTCAGTACTTC. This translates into CASSDRNIQYF.